Listed below are T cell receptor beta chains from one sample, sequenced in a study of blood T cell repertoires in COVID-19. Libraries were prepared by immunoSEQ multiplex PCR; TCRdb keeps only in-frame clonotypes and omits some of them. The sample consists of just over 300,000 clones, more than 75% of them appearing once. Sequenced sample: PBMCs or T cells enriched from blood (not recorded which). These receptors came from a man aged 25-40 years who had recovered from COVID-19. CDR3s leave out the opening cysteine and the closing phenylalanine or tryptophan.

v_gene,j_gene,CDR3aa
TRBV30,TRBJ1-1,AWGRGRNTEAF
TRBV14,TRBJ1-1,ASRSGYTEAF
TRBV4-1,TRBJ1-5,ASSHGTGDQPQH
TRBV24-1,TRBJ2-6,ATSRSSGANVLT
TRBV25-1,TRBJ1-1,ATQGGLVWKAF
TRBV3-1/TRBV3-2,TRBJ1-1,ASSSANEAF
TRBV5-4,TRBJ2-7,ASSSVLAGFGYEQY
TRBV7-9,TRBJ1-1,ASSTTDRLGTEAF
TRBV6-5,TRBJ2-7,ASSYRDRGVYEQY
TRBV5-4,TRBJ1-1,ASSPYGIGNTEAF
TRBV6-1,TRBJ1-1,ASSESQRVGGMNTEAF
TRBV5-1,TRBJ1-1,ASSSVPENTEAF
TRBV29-1,TRBJ1-1,SAVGTATEAF
TRBV14,TRBJ1-1,ASSQEKGAGVQNTEAF
TRBV10-1,TRBJ1-1,ASSVSRSGAEAF
TRBV28,TRBJ2-7,ASSSPLGGQGVIEQY
TRBV3-1/TRBV3-2,TRBJ2-7,ASSNPGGPGYEQY
TRBV5-1,TRBJ2-7,ASNWDSGGGEQY
TRBV24-1,TRBJ1-2,ATSGLTGTGRRYT
TRBV28,TRBJ2-5,ASSELAGEETQY
TRBV28,TRBJ2-3,ASSYGTLGPDTQY
TRBV14,TRBJ2-1,ASSQTGTARINEQF
TRBV5-4,TRBJ2-1,ASRSGGERTYNEQF
TRBV24-1,TRBJ2-5,ATSDTTDFVTQY
TRBV28,TRBJ2-5,ASSPTGGFVETQY
TRBV23-1,TRBJ2-2,ASVPGRAGELF
TRBV2,TRBJ2-1,ASSGARLAGPLYNEQF
TRBV6-4,TRBJ2-3,ASSEVSGSGADTQY
TRBV24-1,TRBJ2-5,ATSDPTRGGETQY
TRBV5-4,TRBJ1-1,ASSLFTGVGTEAF
TRBV20-1,TRBJ1-2,SASRVYGYT
TRBV4-1,TRBJ1-1,ASSQEPGAEAF
TRBV12-2,TRBJ2-5,ASRLDRGGTKAQY
TRBV9,TRBJ2-1,ASSASGHYINEQF
TRBV7-9,TRBJ1-5,ASSPDGRVRNQPQH
TRBV3-1/TRBV3-2,TRBJ2-1,ASSQAVEGAGNEQF
TRBV3-1/TRBV3-2,TRBJ2-3,ASSLTQASGSSH
TRBV2,TRBJ1-3,ASSELAGGSGNTIY
TRBV24-1,TRBJ2-1,ATQRRTGEQF
TRBV19,TRBJ1-6,ASSTGTGRRNSPLH
TRBV4-1,TRBJ2-2,ASSQGGGTGELF
TRBV28,TRBJ1-2,ASSFVGGQYGYT
TRBV13,TRBJ1-2,ASSFTITGGGYGYT
TRBV15,TRBJ1-1,ATSRRTGVNTEAF
TRBV5-5,TRBJ2-7,ASSLVENPSNYEQY
TRBV19,TRBJ1-6,ASSPGQGRGYNSPLH